This TCR beta chain was profiled in a study of blood T cells in healthy people across ages. Overall study results and limits: The CMV status of each donor remained undetermined, and this could have confounded shifts in expanded clonotypes.

PCR was performed a second time for roughly 7 to 11 cycles using a sample-barcoded 5' primer and a J-beta primer mix. MiXCR, run by TCRdb on the 5' RACE reads, gives a single entry per CDR3 protein. The sample contains some 920,000 distinct CDR3 sequences, roughly 51% of which appear only once. A minimum of 6.5 million PBMCs was isolated per sample. Total RNA, at least 6 micrograms per sample, came from PBMCs. A note on this clonotype: The target antigen is unknown.

Specimen: blood. The origin of this receptor is a woman aged 55-70 years in good health.

CDR3 sequence: CASSPRDRGPRGYTF. The DNA of the CDR3 is TGTGCCAGCTCACCACGGGACAGGGGACCGCGTGGCTACACCTTC. The V call is TRBV18, the J call TRBJ1-2; 10 bases agree with TRBD1. V dropped 1 base and J dropped 7; count of bases not matched to a gene: 6. The CDR3 length is 15 residues. The germline gives CDR1 KGHSH, CDR2 LQKENI.